The 31 T cell receptor beta chains in this list originate from one sample, sequenced in a study of memory CD4+ T cells and cytomegalovirus serostatus. Produced via immunoSEQ multiplex PCR; TCRdb's table is partial and in-frame only. This table holds tens of thousands of clones, approximately 83% found once. Single viable CD3+CD4+CD8-CD45RO+ cells were sorted as the memory CD4+ T cells. Sequenced: memory CD4+ T cells from blood. The receptors come from an adult in good health and CMV-seronegative.

The V and J genes are TRBV5-1 and TRBJ1-2; 10 nucleotides match TRBD1. The CDR3 is made up of 15 amino acids. V gave up 5 bases and J gave up 9 bases; unmatched junction bases: 13. In germline, CDR1 is SGHRS, CDR2 YFSETQ. The CDR3 sequence is CASSSQTGGDRRYTF. The CDR3 DNA sequence: TGCGCCAGCAGTTCCCAGACAGGGGGCGATCGTCGCTACACCTTC.

The rearrangement uses TRBV28 and TRBJ1-2, with D maybe TRBD1 (6 bases). Germline CDR1 MDHEN, CDR2 SYDVKM. This CDR3 is built from 15 residues. Trimming removed 2 bases from V and 2 bases from J, with 12 bases in between. The DNA of the CDR3 is TGTGCCAGCAGTTTAGTCGGGGGCGGAAACTATGGCTACACCTTC. Protein: CASSLVGGGNYGYTF.

The rearrangement joins TRBV19 to TRBJ1-1; TRBD1 aligns across 11 bases. Germline V gene data show CDR1 as LNHDA and CDR2 as SQIVND (reference sequence). Germline trimming cut 6 bases from V and 7 bases from J; bases unmatched to any gene: 7. The CDR3 runs to 14 residues. CDR3 nucleotides: TGTGCCAGTAGCACAATCGGGACAGGGGGTGAAGCTTTCTTT. Translating it yields CASSTIGTGGEAFF.

The chain is built from TRBV4-1 and TRBJ2-1, with no clear D. The CDR3 has 12 amino acids. Germline CDR1 is MGHRA and CDR2 is YSYEKL. Between the trimmed V and J ends, which lost 2 bases and 13 bases, there was a span of 12 bases. DNA for the CDR3: TGCGCCAGCAGCCAATTCTCAGACTCCCAGTTCTTC. Amino acid sequence: CASSQFSDSQFF.

This clone was seen a handful of times. The chain combines TRBV18 with TRBJ2-7; TRBD1 aligns across 9 bases. Germline-derived CDR1 and CDR2 are KGHSH and LQKENI. The CDR3 is made up of 16 amino acids. V was pared by 4 bases and J by 2 bases, with 9 bases of the junction left unmatched. The CDR3 DNA sequence: TGTGCCAGCTCACTTTCTGTTGGGACAGGGACCTACGAGCAGTACTTC. This translates into CASSLSVGTGTYEQYF.

V is TRBV14 and J is TRBJ1-5, with a weak D call TRBD1 (5 bases). This CDR3 contains 14 residues. Deletions cut 4 bases from V and 6 bases from J, with 13 bases between. Looked up from germline, CDR1 is SGHDN and CDR2 is FVKESK. CDR3 sequence reads: CASSLTGRGQPQHF. The DNA of the CDR3 is TGTGCCAGCAGCCTGACGGGTAGGGGTCAGCCCCAGCATTTT.

The V gene is TRBV18, the J gene TRBJ2-1; TRBD2 matches at 7 bases. The ends lost 4 bases at V and 2 bases at J; junction bases unmatched: 2. This CDR3 spans 14 amino acids. In germline, CDR1 is KGHSH, CDR2 LQKENI. The CDR3 DNA follows: TGTGCCAGCTCACGGGGGGGTACCTACAATGAGCAGTTCTTC. It is translated as CASSRGGTYNEQFF.

J is TRBJ1-3 and V is TRBV28; D unclear. This CDR3 region has 13 residues. Germline CDR1 and CDR2: MDHEN and SYDVKM. V was pared by 5 bases and J by 4 bases, with 9 bases between. CDR3 DNA: TGTGCCAGCAGTCCCCCGCTAGGAAACACCATATATTTT. This translates into CASSPPLGNTIYF.

This clone was seen a few times. V and J are TRBV28 and TRBJ1-1; D is ambiguous. Between the trimmed V and J ends, which lost 4 bases and 1 base, there was a span of 16 bases. CDR1 and CDR2 from the germline V gene are MDHEN and SYDVKM. The CDR3 loop spans 16 amino acids. CDR3 region: CASSSRYRTGNTEAFF. The CDR3 nucleotides read TGTGCCAGCAGTTCCCGCTATCGGACCGGGAACACTGAAGCTTTCTTT.

V gene TRBV7-3 combines with J gene TRBJ2-2; TRBD1 agrees at 7 bases. V lost 2 bases and J lost 1; bases outside the gene matches: 4. This CDR3 spans 16 amino acids. Germline CDR1 and CDR2: SGHTA and FQGTGA. CDR3 region: CASSLEGTVNTGELFF. DNA for the CDR3: TGTGCCAGCAGCTTAGAGGGGACAGTGAACACCGGGGAGCTGTTTTTT. Together with reference TRBV7-3 and TRBJ2-2, the CDR3 gives the full variable domain: GAGVSQTPSNKVTEKGKYVELRCDPISGHTALYWYRQSLGQGPEFLIYFQGTGAADDSGLPNDRFFAVRPEGSVSTLKIQRTERGDSAVYLCASSLEGTVNTGELFFGEGSRLTVL.

V is TRBV6-6 and J is TRBJ1-1; D unclear. Germline CDR1 MNHNY, CDR2 SVGAGI (reference sequence). This CDR3 has 13 residues. Trimming pared 7 bases from V and 1 base from J, leaving 10 bases between. Here the CDR3 DNA reads TGTGCCAGCAAACCCTTAGGGAACACTGAAGCTTTCTTT. This translates into CASKPLGNTEAFF.

This clone was picked up a small number of times. The V gene is TRBV11-3, the J gene TRBJ2-2; tentative D call: TRBD1 (5 bases). The V and J ends lost 0 bases and 3 bases respectively, with 17 bases between them. Germline CDR1 and CDR2: SGHNT and YENEEA. CDR3 length equals 18 residues. The CDR3 DNA sequence: TGTGCCAGCAGCTTAGAGCAGGGCGGAAGCAGATACACCGGGGAGCTGTTTTTT. Translated, it gives CASSLEQGGSRYTGELFF. Filled out from reference TRBV11-3 and TRBJ2-2, the complete variable domain reads EAGVVQSPRYKIIEKKQPVAFWCNPISGHNTLYWYLQNLGQGPELLIRYENEEAVDDSQLPKDRFSAERLKGVDSTLKIQPAELGDSAVYLCASSLEQGGSRYTGELFFGEGSRLTVL.

The chain uses TRBV2 and TRBJ1-6; 7 bases agree with TRBD1. Germline V gene sequence: CDR1 SNHLY, CDR2 FYNNEI. J was trimmed by 6 bases and V by 5 bases; bases with no gene match: 4. CDR3 length: 14 residues. CDR3 sequence reads: CASSQGGINSPLHF. The CDR3 nucleotides are TGTGCCAGCAGTCAGGGGGGAATTAATTCACCCCTCCACTTT.

The chain employs TRBV25-1 and TRBJ1-6; D is perhaps TRBD1 (5 bases). V was pared by 1 base and J by 9 bases, with 13 bases between. This CDR3 has 15 residues. Germline CDR1 is MGHDK and CDR2 is SYGVNS. DNA of the CDR3: TGTGCCAGCAGTGAATTTTGGGGGGGAGGTTCACCCCTCCACTTT. It yields the protein CASSEFWGGGSPLHF.

Only a few counts were recorded for this clone. V gene TRBV4-1 combines with J gene TRBJ1-6; D uncertain. The V end was cut by 0 bases, the J end by 10 bases, with 7 bases between. The CDR3 loop spans 13 amino acids. The germline gives CDR1 MGHRA, CDR2 YSYEKL. The DNA for the CDR3 is TGCGCCAGCAGCCAAGACTGGGTCTCACCCCTCCACTTT. Amino acids: CASSQDWVSPLHF.

The chain combines TRBV5-6 with TRBJ2-2; D uncertain. CDR1 and CDR2 from the germline V gene are SGHDT and YYEEEE. Trimming took off 4 bases at V and 3 bases at J, with 16 bases between the two ends. This CDR3 is 16 amino acids long. The CDR3 region is CASSLGWEKDTGELFF. DNA of the CDR3: TGTGCCAGCAGCCTGGGATGGGAAAAGGACACCGGGGAGCTGTTTTTT.

This clone was seen a handful of times. The V and J genes are TRBV7-9 and TRBJ2-3; TRBD2 might be the D (6 bases). V lost 5 bases, J lost 0 bases, and 9 bases lay in between. Germline V gene sequence: CDR1 SEHNR, CDR2 FQNEAQ (reference sequence). CDR3 length equals 14 residues. The CDR3 bases are TGTGCCAGCAGCAGGGACTCTAGCACAGATACGCAGTATTTT. Residues: CASSRDSSTDTQYF.

The J gene is TRBJ1-5, the V gene TRBV19; no clear D. The germline gives CDR1 LNHDA, CDR2 SQIVND (reference sequence). The CDR3 consists of 14 residues. V gave up 7 bases and J gave up 0 bases, with 10 bases separating them. The CDR3 region has the DNA TGTGCCAGTACCCCGTCCGATAGCAATCAGCCCCAGCATTTT. Its protein is CASTPSDSNQPQHF.

The chain has TRBV7-2 and TRBJ2-7, with a possible D match to TRBD2 (6 bases). Trimming cost V 2 bases and J 0 bases, with 20 bases left between them. From germline, CDR1 is SGHTA and CDR2 FQGNSA. CDR3 length: 18 residues. The CDR3 loop is CASSLKAAGRLSSYEQYF. DNA of the CDR3: TGTGCCAGCAGCTTAAAGGCCGCGGGACGGCTAAGCTCCTACGAGCAGTACTTC.

The rearrangement joins TRBV5-6 to TRBJ1-2; D may be TRBD1 (5 bases). The CDR3 contains 14 residues. V gave up 4 bases and J gave up 3 bases, with 13 bases separating them. Germline loops: CDR1 SGHDT, CDR2 YYEEEE. The CDR3 nucleotides read TGTGCCAGCAGCCTGGCAGGGACCTACTATGGCTACACCTTC. This encodes CASSLAGTYYGYTF.

This clone was counted between two and nine times. The chain has TRBV4-2 and TRBJ1-1; maybe TRBD1 (5 bases). CDR3 length equals 11 residues. V lost 5 bases to trimming and J lost 11 bases, with 12 bases between them. From germline, CDR1 is LGHNA and CDR2 YNFKEQ. The CDR3 here is CASSKQDSAFF. The CDR3, as DNA: TGTGCCAGCAGCAAACAGGATTCGGCTTTCTTT.

V and J are TRBV30 and TRBJ2-2; D is possibly TRBD2 (5 bases). CDR3 length: 13 amino acids. V gave up 0 bases and J gave up 5 bases, with 7 bases separating them. The V gene's germline CDR1 is GTSNPN and CDR2 SVGIG (reference sequence). This CDR3 reads CAWSVLVTGELFF. The DNA for the CDR3 is TGTGCCTGGAGTGTACTAGTAACCGGGGAGCTGTTTTTT.

This clone was recorded only once. V and J are TRBV19 and TRBJ1-1; 7 bases match TRBD1. In germline, CDR1 is LNHDA, CDR2 SQIVND (reference sequence). Trimming took 5 bases from V and 0 from J; bases not matched to a gene: 3. The CDR3 covers 14 residues. The CDR3 sequence is CASSADRVNTEAFF. For the CDR3, the DNA is TGTGCCAGTAGTGCCGACAGGGTGAACACTGAAGCTTTCTTT.

This clone was seen once. This chain connects TRBV10-3 to TRBJ2-7; 8 bases align to TRBD2. V shed 4 bases and J 0 bases; nucleotides not matched to a gene: 2. CDR1 and CDR2 from the germline V gene are ENHRY and SYGVKD. The CDR3 consists of 14 residues. For the CDR3, the DNA is TGTGCCATCAGTGGGGCGGGGGGCTCCTACGAGCAGTACTTC. The encoded protein is CAISGAGGSYEQYF.

By sample share, this clone is medium-sized. This rearrangement joins TRBV10-3 to TRBJ1-3; D unclear. Trimming removed 6 bases from V and 0 bases from J, with 6 bases in between. The CDR3 totals 13 residues. Germline CDR1 is ENHRY and CDR2 is SYGVKD. In DNA, the CDR3 is TGTGCCATCAGGGAGGCCTCTGGAAACACCATATATTTT. It yields the protein CAIREASGNTIYF.

This clone appeared a single time. V gene TRBV4-2 combines with J gene TRBJ1-1; D gene unclear. Trimming left V 0 bases short and J 4 bases short, with 6 bases between. The germline V gene has CDR1 LGHNA and CDR2 YNFKEQ. The CDR3 spans 13 residues. In nucleotides, the CDR3 is TGTGCCAGCAGCCAAGAGCTGGGCACTGAAGCTTTCTTT. Translation gives CASSQELGTEAFF.

The genes are TRBV19 and TRBJ1-5; D might be TRBD1 (6 bases). Germline loops: CDR1 LNHDA, CDR2 SQIVND (reference sequence). The CDR3 length is 17 residues. The V end was cut by 6 bases, the J end by 2 bases, with 20 bases between. In nucleotides, the CDR3 is TGTGCCAGTAGACGACAGGAGGTCGGGTTTGGCAATCAGCCCCAGCATTTT. The encoded protein is CASRRQEVGFGNQPQHF.

The chain joins TRBV29-1 to TRBJ1-2; perhaps TRBD1 as D (5 bases). This CDR3 is 16 amino acids long. V gave up 0 bases and J gave up 8 bases, with 22 bases separating them. Per the germline V gene, CDR1 is SQVTM and CDR2 is ANQGSEA. The CDR3 DNA follows: TGCAGCGTTGAAGATCTGTTGTTGACAGCTCTATGGGGCTACACCTTC. This codes for CSVEDLLLTALWGYTF.

This sequence joins TRBV10-2 and TRBJ2-7, with D possibly matching TRBD2 (6 bases). CDR1 is WSHSY and CDR2 is SAAADI in the germline V gene. Trimming took 7 bases from V and 4 from J, leaving 20 bases between them. The CDR3 spans 15 residues. CDR3 DNA: TGCGCCAGCACCGTTACTAGCACCGGAAGATACGAGCAGTACTTC. Its protein product is CASTVTSTGRYEQYF.

The chain combines TRBV7-9 with TRBJ2-5; the D is unclear. V lost 6 bases to trimming and J lost 1 base, with 15 bases between them. There are 15 residues in the CDR3. Per the germline V gene, CDR1 is SEHNR and CDR2 is FQNEAQ (reference sequence). DNA for the CDR3: TGTGCCAGCAGTTGGGCCCCCCGCGGCCAAGAGACCCAGTACTTC. The encoded protein is CASSWAPRGQETQYF.

The V gene is TRBV11-2, the J gene TRBJ2-7; D not certain. CDR3 length equals 13 residues. Germline CDR1 is SGHAT and CDR2 is FQNNGV. Trimming removed 2 bases at V and 1 base at J, with 6 bases between. The CDR3 reads CASSLSPSYEQYF. CDR3 nucleotides: TGTGCCAGCAGCTTAAGCCCGTCCTACGAGCAGTACTTC.